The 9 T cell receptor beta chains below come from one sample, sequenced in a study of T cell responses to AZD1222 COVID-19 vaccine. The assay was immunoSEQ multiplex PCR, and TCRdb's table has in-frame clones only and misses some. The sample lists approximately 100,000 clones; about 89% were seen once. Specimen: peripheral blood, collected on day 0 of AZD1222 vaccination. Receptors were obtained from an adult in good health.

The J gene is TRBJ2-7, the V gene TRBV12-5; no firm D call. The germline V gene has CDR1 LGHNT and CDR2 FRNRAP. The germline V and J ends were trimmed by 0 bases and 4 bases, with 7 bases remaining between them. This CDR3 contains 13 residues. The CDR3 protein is CASGLVLGYEQYF. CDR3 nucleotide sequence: TGTGCTAGTGGTTTGGTACTGGGATACGAGCAGTACTTC.

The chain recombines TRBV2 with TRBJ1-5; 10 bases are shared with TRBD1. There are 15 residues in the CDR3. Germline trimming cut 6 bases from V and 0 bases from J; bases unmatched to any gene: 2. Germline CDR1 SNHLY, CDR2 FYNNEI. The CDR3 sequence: CASRRDRGSNQPQHF. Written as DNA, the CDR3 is TGTGCCAGCAGGAGGGACAGGGGTAGCAATCAGCCCCAGCATTTT.

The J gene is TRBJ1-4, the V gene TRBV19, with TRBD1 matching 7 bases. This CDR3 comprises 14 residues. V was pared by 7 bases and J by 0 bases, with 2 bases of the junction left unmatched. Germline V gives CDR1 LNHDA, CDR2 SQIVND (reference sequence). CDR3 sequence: CASNRGSTNEKLFF. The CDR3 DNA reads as TGTGCCAGTAACAGGGGTTCAACTAATGAAAAACTGTTTTTT.

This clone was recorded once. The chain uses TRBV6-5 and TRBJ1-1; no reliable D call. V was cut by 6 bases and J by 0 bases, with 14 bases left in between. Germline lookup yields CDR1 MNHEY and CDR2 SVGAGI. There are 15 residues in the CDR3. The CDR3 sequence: CASSRPPLMNTEAFF. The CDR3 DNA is TGTGCCAGCAGCCGACCCCCCCTCATGAACACTGAAGCTTTCTTT.

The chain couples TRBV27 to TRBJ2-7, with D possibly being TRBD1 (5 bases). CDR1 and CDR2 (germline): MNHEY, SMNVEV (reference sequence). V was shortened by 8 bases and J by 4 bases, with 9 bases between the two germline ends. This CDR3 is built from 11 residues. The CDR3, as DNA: TGTGCCAGCTCGACAGCTTACGAGCAGTACTTC. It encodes CASSTAYEQYF.

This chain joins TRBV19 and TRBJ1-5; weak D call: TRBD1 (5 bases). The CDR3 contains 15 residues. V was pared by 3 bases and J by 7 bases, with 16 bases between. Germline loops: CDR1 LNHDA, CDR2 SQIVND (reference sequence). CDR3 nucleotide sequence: TGTGCCAGTAGTATTTTTGGGGGAAGAGAGCAGCCCCAGCATTTT. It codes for CASSIFGGREQPQHF.

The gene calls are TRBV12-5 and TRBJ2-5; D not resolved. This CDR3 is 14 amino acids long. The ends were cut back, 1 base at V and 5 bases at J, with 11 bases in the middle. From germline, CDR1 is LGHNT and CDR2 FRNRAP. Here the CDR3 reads CASGLGRPVETQYF. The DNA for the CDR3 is TGTGCTAGTGGTTTGGGGCGACCGGTGGAGACCCAGTACTTC.

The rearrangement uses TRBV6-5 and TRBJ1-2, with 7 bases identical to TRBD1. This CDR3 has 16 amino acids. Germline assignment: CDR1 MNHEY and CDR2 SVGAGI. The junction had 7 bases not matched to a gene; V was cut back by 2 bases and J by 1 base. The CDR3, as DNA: TGTGCCAGCAGTTACCCCGCAGGGGGTGGTAACTATGGCTACACCTTC. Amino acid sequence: CASSYPAGGGNYGYTF.

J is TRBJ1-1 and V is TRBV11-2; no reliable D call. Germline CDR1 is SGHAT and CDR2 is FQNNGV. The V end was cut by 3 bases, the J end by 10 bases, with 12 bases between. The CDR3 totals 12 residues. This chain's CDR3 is CASSFPAGRAFF. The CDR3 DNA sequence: TGTGCCAGCAGCTTCCCCGCGGGTCGAGCTTTCTTT.